Below, 5 T cell receptor beta chains from the same sample are listed, as sequenced in a study of chemoradiotherapy in HPV16-positive cancers. The data were produced by immunoSEQ multiplex PCR, yet TCRdb's version contains in-frame clones alone and is incomplete. Among around 17,000 clones listed, around three quarters were seen once. This specimen consisted of tumor tissue, obtained from a patient who underwent chemoradiotherapy. The receptors stem from a human donor with HPV-associated anogenital cancer.

V usage is TRBV6-5 and J usage is TRBJ2-1; TRBD2 matches at 9 bases. The CDR3 loop spans 16 amino acids. CDR1 is MNHEY, CDR2 SVGAGI, per germline. Trimming took 1 base from V and 7 from J; bases not matched to a gene: 8. For the CDR3, the DNA is TGTGCCAGCAGTTACTTCCAGGATAGCGGGGGTAATGAGCAGTTCTTC. This codes for CASSYFQDSGGNEQFF.

Turning to this clone: The sample carries other DNA sequences with the same CDR3. The chain couples TRBV7-3 to TRBJ2-5; tentative D call: TRBD2 (5 bases). CDR1 is SGHTA, CDR2 FQGTGA, per germline. This CDR3 has 13 residues. The V and J ends lost 1 base and 4 bases respectively, with 7 bases between them. The CDR3, as DNA: TGTGCCAGCAGCTTAAGAGAGGGAGAGACCCAGTACTTC. Translation: CASSLREGETQYF.

This clone showed up just once. The chain uses TRBV7-2 and TRBJ2-7; TRBD2 might be the D (5 bases). The V end was cut by 5 bases, the J end by 3 bases, with 14 bases between. This CDR3 has 14 residues. Germline V gene lookup returns CDR1 SGHTA and CDR2 FQGNSA. The CDR3 bases are TGTGCCAGCAGCCCCCTCGGGGAAATCTACGAGCAGTACTTC. It encodes CASSPLGEIYEQYF.

V gene TRBV18 combines with J gene TRBJ2-1; 7 bases match TRBD1. Germline CDR1 and CDR2: KGHSH and LQKENI. This CDR3 is built from 20 residues. Unmatched junction bases numbered 22, after V lost 8 bases and J lost 0 bases. CDR3 protein: CASPRDSWPYPLSSYNEQFF. In nucleotides, the CDR3 is TGTGCCAGCCCTAGGGACAGTTGGCCGTACCCTTTAAGCTCCTACAATGAGCAGTTCTTC.

The rearrangement joins TRBV5-1 to TRBJ1-4, with 9 bases lining up with TRBD1. V gave up 4 bases and J gave up 5 bases; unmatched junction bases: 3. This CDR3 region has 14 residues. Per germline, CDR1 SGHRS and CDR2 YFSETQ. CDR3 in amino acids: CASSPGQGNEKLFF. As DNA, the CDR3 is TGCGCCAGCAGCCCGGGACAGGGAAATGAAAAACTGTTTTTT.